The clone carrying this T cell receptor beta chain was counted ten times or more. Antigen: not known. The TCR beta libraries were generated through quantitative 5'-RACE incorporating molecular barcodes. Using its own MiXCR run on the 5' RACE reads, TCRdb lists one record per CDR3 protein. The data contain about 460,000 distinct CDR3 sequences, over 4% of them singletons. This specimen belongs to a study of CD8 T cells in ankylosing spondylitis. CDR3 length: 19 amino acids. J lost 0 bases, V lost 3 bases, and 13 bases had no gene match. Germline CDR1 and CDR2: SGHRS and YFSETQ. Study results and caveats: Clones tied to disease were said to be significantly enriched in matched ankylosing spondylitis synovial fluid. Apparently characteristic of ankylosing spondylitis blood was a TCR beta motif (eight highly homologous variants). Clones linked with disease were CD8+ and fairly uncommon in the peripheral blood. Reactive arthritis synovial fluid and blood previously showed some of these motif variants.

Input material: blood, either unsorted or a sorted T cell fraction (not recorded which). The sequence was collected from a male donor with ankylosing spondylitis. The chain has TRBV5-1 and TRBJ1-1, with 11 bases matching TRBD1. The CDR3 DNA sequence: TGCGCCAGCAGCTCGGAGCCCTACGGGACAGGGGGTGTGAACACTGAAGCTTTCTTT. Translated, it gives CASSSEPYGTGGVNTEAFF.